The clone carrying this T cell receptor beta chain came up a few times. No antigen is known for it. This specimen comes from a study of blood T cells in healthy people across ages. The CDR3 runs 14 residues. Germline lookup yields CDR1 LGHNA and CDR2 YSLEER. Trimming cost V 0 bases and J 4 bases, with 8 bases left between them. Study results and caveats: Significant beta diversity loss was already apparent by age roughly 43, declining roughly linearly. Both higher diversity and more naive CD4+ cells marked long-lived donors when set against aged donors.

Next came a second PCR, run for about 6 to 12 cycles, which used a sample-barcoded 5' primer along with a J-beta primer mix. TCRdb ran MiXCR on the 5' RACE reads and lists one entry per CDR3 protein. Of roughly 1,800,000 distinct CDR3 sequences listed, around 50% are singletons. The source material was blood. The source of this sequence is a woman in her 40s in good health. V gene TRBV4-3 combines with J gene TRBJ2-3; the D is unclear. The CDR3 sequence is CASSQDNLADTQYF. The CDR3 DNA follows: TGCGCCAGCAGCCAAGATAACTTGGCAGATACGCAGTATTTT.